There are many counts of the clone carrying this T cell receptor (beta chain). These data are taken from a study of Graves' ophthalmopathy and Graves' hyperthyroidism. The CDR3 has 14 residues. V was trimmed by 3 bases and J by 16 bases, leaving 19 bases between them. The TCR beta CDR3 regions underwent amplification from RNA transcripts. HTBI primers were employed in first-round RT-PCR, then a second-round multiplex PCR followed. MiXCR, applied by TCRdb to the multiplex PCR reads, yields one record per CDR3 protein. The repertoire includes about 400,000 distinct CDR3 sequences, roughly 18% of them detected once, and 1.5% to 2% sits in the top ten. Those donors who had ophthalmopathy presented with moderate-to-severe activity, a CAS of ≥3, a NOSPECS of ≥4 and a duration under 3 months.

The source material was peripheral blood. The TCR was taken from a woman aged 18-29 years with Graves' ophthalmopathy. The V and J genes are TRBV12-3 or TRBV12-4 and TRBJ1-6; no reliable D call. CDR3 coding DNA: TGTGCCAGCAGTTTTGGGCAGGTCTTAACCGCTCTCCACTTT. Translating it yields CASSFGQVLTALHF.